The rows below give T cell receptor beta chains drawn from one sample of a study of T cell repertoires in cytomegalovirus infection. TCRdb processed the reads anew with MiXCR; each CDR3 protein has one entry. This sample has 300,000 or so distinct CDR3 sequences, with roughly a quarter found just once. The sequenced sample was PBMCs. The origin of the receptors is a human donor in good health (CMV status not recorded). Some clones in this sample may be carry-over from other donors' samples. Both conserved end residues are part of each CDR3. A D gene is named only where the DNA matches it firmly. A clone size is listed for some rows: how often the clone was seen (once, few, many), or a class if it is expanded.

D gene: NA
clone size: many
V gene: TRBV6-2/TRBV6-3
J gene: TRBJ1-2
CDR3 protein: CASSYSIGAAKSGYTF
CDR3 DNA: TGTGCCAGCAGTTACTCGATCGGGGCAGCGAAATCTGGCTACACCTTC

D gene: NA
clone size: NA
V gene: TRBV11-2
J gene: TRBJ2-1
CDR3 protein: CASSFFQGFDEQFF
CDR3 DNA: TGTGCCAGCAGCTTCTTTCAAGGTTTCGATGAGCAGTTCTTC

D gene: NA
clone size: NA
V gene: TRBV20-1
J gene: TRBJ1-4
CDR3 protein: CSARDREANEKLFF
CDR3 DNA: TGCAGTGCTAGAGACAGGGAGGCTAATGAAAAACTGTTTTTT

D gene: TRBD2
clone size: many
V gene: TRBV20-1
J gene: TRBJ2-1
CDR3 protein: CSASSSGAYSSYNEQFF
CDR3 DNA: TGCAGTGCTAGTTCTAGCGGAGCTTACAGCTCCTACAATGAGCAGTTCTTC

D gene: NA
clone size: many
V gene: TRBV7-8
J gene: TRBJ1-2
CDR3 protein: CASSSGIYGYTF
CDR3 DNA: TGTGCCAGCAGCTCGGGGATCTATGGCTACACCTTC

D gene: NA
clone size: few
V gene: TRBV29-1
J gene: TRBJ1-1
CDR3 protein: CSVGVENTEAFF
CDR3 DNA: TGCAGCGTTGGGGTGGAGAACACTGAAGCTTTCTTT

D gene: NA
clone size: NA
V gene: TRBV11-2
J gene: TRBJ2-2
CDR3 protein: CASSFLMGSGELFF
CDR3 DNA: TGTGCCAGCAGCTTTCTTATGGGATCCGGGGAGCTGTTTTTT

D gene: NA
clone size: many
V gene: TRBV28
J gene: TRBJ1-5
CDR3 protein: CASSLYQPQHF
CDR3 DNA: TGTGCCAGCAGCCTATATCAGCCCCAGCATTTT

D gene: NA
clone size: NA
V gene: TRBV11-2
J gene: TRBJ2-1
CDR3 protein: CASRRTSSYNEQFF
CDR3 DNA: TGTGCCAGCAGACGGACTTCCTCCTACAATGAGCAGTTCTTC

D gene: NA
clone size: many
V gene: TRBV28
J gene: TRBJ1-5
CDR3 protein: CASSLFLSNQPQHF
CDR3 DNA: TGTGCCAGCAGTTTATTCCTTAGCAATCAGCCCCAGCATTTT

D gene: NA
clone size: NA
V gene: TRBV15
J gene: TRBJ2-1
CDR3 protein: CATINEQFF
CDR3 DNA: TGTGCCACCATCAATGAGCAGTTCTTC

D gene: TRBD2
clone size: few
V gene: TRBV10-3
J gene: TRBJ2-1
CDR3 protein: CATLAGGNNEQFF
CDR3 DNA: TGTGCCACCCTAGCGGGGGGAAACAATGAGCAGTTCTTC

D gene: TRBD1
clone size: many
V gene: TRBV12-3/TRBV12-4
J gene: TRBJ1-4
CDR3 protein: CASSQTGGGEKLFF
CDR3 DNA: TGTGCCAGCAGTCAAACAGGGGGCGGTGAAAAACTGTTTTTT

D gene: NA
clone size: many
V gene: TRBV7-2
J gene: TRBJ1-2
CDR3 protein: CASSLVTQGARYGYTF
CDR3 DNA: TGTGCCAGCAGCTTAGTTACGCAGGGAGCAAGATATGGCTACACCTTC

D gene: TRBD1
clone size: many
V gene: TRBV7-6
J gene: TRBJ1-4
CDR3 protein: CASSPVDRAVNEKLFF
CDR3 DNA: TGTGCCAGCAGCCCAGTGGACAGGGCGGTTAATGAAAAACTGTTTTTT

D gene: TRBD1
clone size: many
V gene: TRBV7-2
J gene: TRBJ1-2
CDR3 protein: CASRPGQGGYGYTF
CDR3 DNA: TGTGCCAGCAGACCTGGACAGGGCGGCTATGGCTACACCTTC

D gene: NA
clone size: few
V gene: TRBV7-9
J gene: TRBJ2-1
CDR3 protein: CASSLDRGIFYNEQFF
CDR3 DNA: TGTGCCAGCAGCTTGGATCGGGGGATATTCTACAATGAGCAGTTCTTC

D gene: TRBD2
clone size: few
V gene: TRBV11-2
J gene: TRBJ2-3
CDR3 protein: CASSSGGTTDTQYF
CDR3 DNA: TGTGCCAGCAGCAGCGGGGGCACCACAGATACGCAGTATTTT